What follows are 10 T cell receptor beta chains derived from one specimen sequenced in a study of low-dose radiotherapy and immunotherapy resistance in tumors. Time point in this sample: before trial treatment. Alpha- and beta-chain coverage of first-strand cDNA came from TRAV- and TRBV-specific primers. TCRs were put through about 20 PCR cycles of amplification with Phusion. A constant-region primer and the V-primer adapter served as the primer pair. TCRdb passed the reads through MiXCR, listing each CDR3 protein once. The table includes some 71,000 distinct CDR3 sequences, around 29% detected once. The sample here was PBMCs, taken before treatment. These receptors all come from a female donor with ovarian cancer.

The chain employs TRBV11-2 and TRBJ2-7; 7 bases match TRBD1. The junction had 12 bases not matched to a gene; V was cut back by 2 bases and J by 2 bases. The CDR3 has 17 amino acids. The germline gives CDR1 SGHAT, CDR2 FQNNGV. CDR3 amino acids: CASSLFLGTDKPYEQYF. The CDR3 DNA is TGTGCCAGCAGCTTATTTCTCGGGACAGACAAACCCTACGAGCAGTACTTC.

This clonotype appeared many times. The chain recombines TRBV7-9 with TRBJ2-7; no firm D call. Germline values: CDR1 SEHNR, CDR2 FQNEAQ (reference sequence). V lost 0 bases, J lost 3 bases, and 3 bases lay in between. There are 12 residues in the CDR3. CDR3 region: CASSLAIYEQYF. The CDR3 DNA follows: TGTGCCAGCAGCTTAGCGATCTACGAGCAGTACTTC.

Notes on this clonotype: A far larger clone differs by one base, so this is likely a read error. V is TRBV5-1 and J is TRBJ2-1; D may be TRBD2 (6 bases). This CDR3 is 14 amino acids long. Looked up from germline, CDR1 is SGHRS and CDR2 is YFSETQ. The V gene lost 4 bases and the J gene lost 13 bases, with 21 bases spanning the gap. The CDR3 nucleotides read TGCGCCAGCAGCCTTCCACTAGCCAAAGAGACCCAGTTCTTC. Encoded protein: CASSLPLAKETQFF.

This clonotype has ten or more counts. The chain links TRBV28 to TRBJ2-1; D tentatively reads TRBD1 or TRBD2 (5 bases each). V shed 10 bases and J shed 7 bases, with 14 bases lying between them. CDR3 length: 12 amino acids. Germline assignment: CDR1 MDHEN and CDR2 SYDVKM. The CDR3 region is CATSGWGNEQFF. The CDR3 DNA sequence: TGTGCCACCTCAGGGTGGGGGAATGAGCAGTTCTTC.

This clonotype was picked up many times. This chain uses TRBV28 with TRBJ1-5; D unclear. Between the trimmed V and J ends, which lost 5 bases and 11 bases, there was a span of 16 bases. There are 13 residues in the CDR3. CDR1 is MDHEN and CDR2 is SYDVKM in the germline V gene. The CDR3 nucleotides read TGTGCCAGCAGTCTGACTGGATTAGGAGCCCAGCATTTT. This codes for CASSLTGLGAQHF.

This clonotype was detected ten times or more. V usage is TRBV10-3 and J usage is TRBJ1-1; 12 positions agree with TRBD1. Germline loops: CDR1 ENHRY, CDR2 SYGVKD. The CDR3 runs 14 residues. With V trimmed by 6 bases and J by 2 bases, 1 base remained unmatched. This CDR3 is CAIRGTGGNTEAFF. CDR3 bases: TGTGCCATCAGGGGGACAGGGGGCAACACTGAAGCTTTCTTT.

At least ten counts were recorded for this clonotype. The chain links TRBV28 to TRBJ2-3, with D maybe TRBD2 (5 bases). Trimming stripped 2 bases from V and 0 bases from J, with 18 bases between. Germline lookup yields CDR1 MDHEN and CDR2 SYDVKM. The CDR3 is 18 amino acids. The CDR3 sequence is CASSLGLTRGRSTDTQYF. The CDR3 region has the DNA TGTGCCAGCAGTTTAGGGCTTACCCGCGGGCGCAGCACAGATACGCAGTATTTT.

This clonotype was counted ten times or more. This chain links TRBV29-1 with TRBJ1-1; 7 bases line up with TRBD1. Germline trimming cut 4 bases from V and 3 bases from J; bases unmatched to any gene: 5. The V gene's germline CDR1 is SQVTM and CDR2 ANQGSEA. This CDR3 comprises 13 residues. The DNA for the CDR3 is TGCAGCGTTGGGGACAGAAGGGACACTGAAGCTTTCTTT. Protein sequence: CSVGDRRDTEAFF.

This clonotype was picked up many times. The CDR3: CSARKRDRGPGDTQYF. The CDR3 DNA sequence: TGCAGTGCTAGAAAGCGGGACAGGGGGCCGGGAGATACGCAGTATTTT. This chain connects TRBV20-1 to TRBJ2-3, with 12 bases lining up with TRBD1. V lost 2 bases to trimming and J lost 5 bases; unmatched junction nucleotides: 8. This CDR3 spans 16 amino acids. The germline gives CDR1 DFQATT, CDR2 SNEGSKA (reference sequence).

This rearrangement joins TRBV6-8 to TRBJ2-3; D ambiguous. The germline V and J ends were trimmed by 0 bases and 1 base, with 8 bases remaining between them. CDR1 and CDR2 from the germline V gene are MNHGY and SAAAGT. The CDR3 length is 15 residues. The CDR3: CASSYSTDRTDTQYF. The CDR3 DNA follows: TGTGCCAGCAGTTACTCTACGGATCGCACAGATACGCAGTATTTT.